Sequencing of this T cell receptor beta chain was carried out in a study of blood T cell repertoires in COVID-19. Looking at the study overall: Samples of COVID-19 (acute and convalescent) were obtained from the United States, Italy and Spain. PBMCs, B-cell-depleted T cells, or T cells provided the cDNA or gDNA that made up the material.

Original processing notes: Estimated nucleated cell counts came from reference gene primer amplification. Assay: immunoSEQ multiplex PCR; the TCRdb copy retains only in-frame clones and omits some. The V and J calls and clone size were taken over from that table, and D and trimming were inferred from the DNA. The sample carries about 490,000 clones, 70% to 90% recorded once. The J segment lost 6 bases and the V segment lost 0 bases, leaving 7 bases of the junction unmatched. Germline lookup yields CDR1 LGHNA and CDR2 YSLEER. There are 15 residues in the CDR3. Sequenced material: peripheral blood. This sequence was found in a human donor in a cohort sampled during active COVID-19. The chain uses TRBV4-3 and TRBJ2-7; TRBD2 matches 8 bases. For the CDR3, the DNA is TGCGCCAGCAGCCAAGAGAGACTAGCGTCGTCCGAGCAGTACTTC. Translated, it gives CASSQERLASSEQYF.